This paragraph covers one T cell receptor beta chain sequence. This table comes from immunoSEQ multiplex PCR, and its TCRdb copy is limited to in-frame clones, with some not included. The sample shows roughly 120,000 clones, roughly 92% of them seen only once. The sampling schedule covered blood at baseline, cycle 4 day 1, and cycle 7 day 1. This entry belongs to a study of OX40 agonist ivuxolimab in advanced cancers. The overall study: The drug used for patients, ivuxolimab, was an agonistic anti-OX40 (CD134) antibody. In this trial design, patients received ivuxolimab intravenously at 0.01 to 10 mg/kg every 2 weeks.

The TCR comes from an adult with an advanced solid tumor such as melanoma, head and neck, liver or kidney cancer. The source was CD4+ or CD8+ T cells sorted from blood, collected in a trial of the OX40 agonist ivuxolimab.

DNA of the CDR3: TGTGCCAGCAGTTTGGCCGGGACAGCTTACAATGAGCAGTTCTTC. Translation gives CASSLAGTAYNEQFF. The chain links TRBV6-5 to TRBJ2-1, with 7 bases that match TRBD1. CDR1 and CDR2 (germline): MNHEY, SVGAGI. The V gene end was trimmed by 4 bases and the J gene end by 4 bases; junction bases not matched to a gene: 7. The CDR3 covers 15 residues.